This paragraph covers one TCR beta chain sequence. V was clipped by 10 bases and J by 8 bases, with 14 bases between them. The germline CDR1 and CDR2 sequences are MNHEY and SVGAGI. This CDR3 spans 11 amino acids. The data belong to a study of cytomegalovirus exposure and HLA in healthy donors. The PCR was carried out with 60 Vbeta primers and 13 Jbeta primers. Profiled with immunoSEQ multiplex PCR; TCRdb holds only in-frame clones, not every one. The repertoire holds 200,000 to 250,000 clones, with approximately 70% as singletons. The sequenced material came from PBMCs. This TCR was recovered from a man between 35 and 55 years old in good health and CMV-seropositive. This chain uses TRBV6-5 with TRBJ1-1; D is unclear. The CDR3: CATQTTLEAFF. CDR3 DNA: TGTGCCACCCAAACAACCCTCGAAGCTTTCTTT.